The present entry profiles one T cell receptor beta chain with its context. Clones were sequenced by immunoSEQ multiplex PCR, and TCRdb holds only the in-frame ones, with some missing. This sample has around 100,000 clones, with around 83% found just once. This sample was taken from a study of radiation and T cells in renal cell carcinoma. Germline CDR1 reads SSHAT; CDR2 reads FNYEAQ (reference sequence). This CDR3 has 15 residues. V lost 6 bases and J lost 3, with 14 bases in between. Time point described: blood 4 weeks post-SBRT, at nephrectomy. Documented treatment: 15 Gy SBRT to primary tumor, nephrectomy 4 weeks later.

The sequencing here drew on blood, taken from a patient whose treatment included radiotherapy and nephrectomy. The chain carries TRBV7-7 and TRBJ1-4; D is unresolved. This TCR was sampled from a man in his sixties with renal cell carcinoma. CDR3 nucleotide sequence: TGTGCCAGCAGTCGTAGCCGCTACGCTAATGAAAAACTGTTTTTT. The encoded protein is CASSRSRYANEKLFF. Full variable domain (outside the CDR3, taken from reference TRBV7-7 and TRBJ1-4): GAGVSQSPRYKVTKRGQDVTLRCDPISSHATLYWYQQALGQGPEFLTYFNYEAQPDKSGLPSDRFSAERPEGSISTLTIQRTEQRDSAMYRCASSRSRYANEKLFFGSGTQLSVL.